One and the same sample provided the 29 T cell receptor beta chains below, sequenced in a study of radiotherapy plus CTLA-4 blockade in lung cancer. Data came from immunoSEQ multiplex PCR; TCRdb stores just in-frame clones and leaves some out. This table holds around 72,000 clones, around 80% found once. This specimen consisted of peripheral blood, obtained from a patient treated with radiotherapy plus ipilimumab. Receptor source: a human donor with non-small cell lung cancer who had a complete response to radiotherapy plus ipilimumab.

The chain couples TRBV5-6 to TRBJ2-3, with 7 bases that match TRBD1. This CDR3 is 17 amino acids long. Germline loops: CDR1 SGHDT, CDR2 YYEEEE. Trimming removed 1 base from V and 0 bases from J; junction bases left unmatched: 8. The CDR3 coding sequence is TGTGCCAGCAGCTTGCTACGCCGGGACAGCAGCACAGATACGCAGTATTTT. Its protein product is CASSLLRRDSSTDTQYF.

The chain combines TRBV7-9 with TRBJ1-1; D gene ambiguous. The CDR3 has 16 amino acids. The ends were cut back, 2 bases at V and 1 base at J, with 14 bases in the middle. In germline, CDR1 is SEHNR, CDR2 FQNEAQ (reference sequence). The chain's CDR3 is CASSLRARRWNTEAFF. The CDR3, as DNA: TGTGCCAGCAGCTTAAGGGCTCGGAGGTGGAACACTGAAGCTTTCTTT.

This chain joins TRBV9 and TRBJ2-3; 8 bases are shared with TRBD2. V dropped 4 bases and J dropped 1; count of bases not matched to a gene: 5. The CDR3 contains 15 residues. Per germline, CDR1 SGDLS and CDR2 YYNGEE. The DNA for the CDR3 is TGTGCCAGCAGCAGGGAGACTAGCGGCACAGATACGCAGTATTTT. Protein product: CASSRETSGTDTQYF.

The chain has TRBV7-6 and TRBJ2-5, with D maybe TRBD2 (6 bases). This CDR3 spans 16 amino acids. Germline CDR1 and CDR2: SGHVS and FNYEAQ. V was trimmed by 5 bases and J by 5 bases, leaving 21 bases between them. CDR3 DNA: TGTGCCAGCAGCCCCGTGGCTTCGTGGGGGAGGGAGACCCAGTACTTC. Amino acid sequence: CASSPVASWGRETQYF.

The chain is built from TRBV5-4 and TRBJ1-1; 7 bases map to TRBD1. J was trimmed by 5 bases and V by 0 bases; bases with no gene match: 4. The V gene's germline CDR1 is SGHNT and CDR2 YYREEE (reference sequence). The CDR3 runs 14 residues. CDR3 sequence (DNA): TGTGCCAGCAGCTTGGCCCAGGGGGGAACTGAAGCTTTCTTT. It is translated as CASSLAQGGTEAFF.

The V call is TRBV6-1, the J call TRBJ2-7, with D maybe TRBD2 (5 bases). From germline, CDR1 is MNHNS and CDR2 SASEGT. Deletions cut 8 bases from V and 1 base from J, with 9 bases between. The CDR3 has 12 amino acids. This CDR3 is CASEGWSYEQYV. CDR3 in DNA: TGTGCCAGCGAGGGCTGGTCCTACGAGCAGTACGTC.

This clone was observed once. This chain joins TRBV2 and TRBJ2-7; no clear D gene. The V gene's germline CDR1 is SNHLY and CDR2 FYNNEI. The CDR3 spans 13 residues. Trimming took off 3 bases at V and 5 bases at J, with 11 bases between the two ends. The CDR3 here is CASSEVRSDEQYF. CDR3 DNA: TGTGCCAGCAGTGAGGTCCGCTCGGACGAGCAGTACTTC.

This clone came up once. The chain employs TRBV14 and TRBJ2-2; 10 nucleotides agree with TRBD1. V gave up 2 bases and J gave up 2 bases; unmatched junction bases: 5. This CDR3 spans 17 amino acids. Germline CDR1 is SGHDN and CDR2 is FVKESK. The CDR3 DNA sequence: TGTGCCAGCAGCCAAAGACAGGGGGCTCGAAACACCGGGGAGCTGTTTTTT. Its protein product is CASSQRQGARNTGELFF. The full variable domain, in which reference TRBV14 and TRBJ2-2 provide the parts outside the CDR3, is EAGVTQFPSHSVIEKGQTVTLRCDPISGHDNLYWYRRVMGKEIKFLLHFVKESKQDESGMPNNRFLAERTGGTYSTLKVQPAELEDSGVYFCASSQRQGARNTGELFFGEGSRLTVL.

This chain uses TRBV7-6 with TRBJ1-3; 8 bases map to TRBD1. J was trimmed by 1 base and V by 5 bases; bases with no gene match: 16. Germline loops: CDR1 SGHVS, CDR2 FNYEAQ. CDR3 length: 19 residues. Written as DNA, the CDR3 is TGTGCCAGCAGCCGTTCGGGACAGGTTTATGCCATGTCTGGAAACACCATATATTTT. This encodes CASSRSGQVYAMSGNTIYF.

The CDR3 loop reads CAWSRGQGDTEAFF. Here the CDR3 DNA reads TGTGCCTGGAGTAGGGGACAGGGTGATACTGAAGCTTTCTTT. This chain joins TRBV30 and TRBJ1-1, with 9 bases lining up with TRBD1. Germline loops: CDR1 GTSNPN, CDR2 SVGIG (reference sequence). The CDR3 is 14 residues long. Trimming at V came to 2 bases and at J to 5 bases, leaving 6 bases not matched to a gene.

Points on this clone: The sample carries other DNA sequences with the same CDR3. The rearrangement uses TRBV30 and TRBJ2-7; tentative D call: TRBD1 (5 bases). This CDR3 has 15 amino acids. The germline CDR1 and CDR2 sequences are GTSNPN and SVGIG (reference sequence). V was trimmed by 1 base and J by 1 base, leaving 14 bases between them. The CDR3 nucleotides read TGTGCCTGGAGTGAGTCCCAGGGATTGTCCTACGAGCAGTACTTC. Translating gives CAWSESQGLSYEQYF.

This clone has a handful of counts. V gene TRBV4-1 combines with J gene TRBJ2-4; D not certain. Germline CDR1 is MGHRA and CDR2 is YSYEKL. The V end lost 1 base, the J end lost 0 bases, and 19 bases lay between the germline ends. The CDR3 extends over 19 amino acids. The CDR3 DNA follows: TGCGCCAGCAGCCAAGGAGCCGTCCCTGGACGTCTAGCCAAAAACATTCAGTACTTC. It codes for CASSQGAVPGRLAKNIQYF.

This rearrangement joins TRBV10-2 to TRBJ2-7; TRBD1 matches 10 bases. The germline CDR1 and CDR2 sequences are WSHSY and SAAADI. The length of the CDR3 is 15 residues. V shed 4 bases, J shed 7 bases, and the junction held 10 bases outside the gene matches. The CDR3 DNA is TGCGCCAGCAGTGTACAGGGGACAGGGGTTAAAGAGCAGTACTTC. Protein product: CASSVQGTGVKEQYF.

In this sample, this clone turned up once. The chain carries TRBV9 and TRBJ1-3; D is possibly TRBD1 (5 bases). Germline CDR1 reads SGDLS; CDR2 reads YYNGEE. V was shortened by 1 base and J by 0 bases, with 11 bases between the two germline ends. The CDR3 length is 16 residues. The DNA of the CDR3 is TGTGCCAGCAGCGTAAGGGGCGAATTCTCTGGAAACACCATATATTTT. Translated: CASSVRGEFSGNTIYF. Looking up the rest from reference TRBV9 and TRBJ1-3 gives the full variable domain: DSGVTQTPKHLITATGQRVTLRCSPRSGDLSVYWYQQSLDQGLQFLIQYYNGEERAKGNILERFSAQQFPDLHSELNLSSLELGDSALYFCASSVRGEFSGNTIYFGEGSWLTVV.

The chain carries TRBV27 and TRBJ2-1; D gene ambiguous. CDR3 length: 14 residues. Looked up from germline, CDR1 is MNHEY and CDR2 is SMNVEV (reference sequence). The V gene lost 2 bases and the J gene lost 3 bases, with 8 bases spanning the gap. CDR3 in amino acids: CASSLPGNYNEQFF. The CDR3 nucleotides read TGTGCCAGCAGTTTACCCGGCAACTACAATGAGCAGTTCTTC.

This chain connects TRBV6-5 to TRBJ2-4, with 10 bases lining up with TRBD2. Germline V lookup: CDR1 MNHEY, CDR2 SVGAGI. With 6 bases clipped from V and 11 bases from J, the junction kept 7 bases outside the gene matches. The CDR3 sequence is 13 residues long. The CDR3 loop reads CASRKLGTSVQYF. CDR3 in DNA: TGTGCCAGCAGGAAGTTAGGGACTAGCGTTCAGTACTTC.

The J gene is TRBJ2-1, the V gene TRBV11-3, with a weak D call TRBD2 (7 bases). The germline CDR1 and CDR2 sequences are SGHNT and YENEEA. Trimming shortened V by 3 bases and J by 9 bases, and 9 bases separated the two germline ends. The CDR3 spans 12 residues. CDR3 sequence (DNA): TGTGCCAGCAGCTTCGGGGGGCCTGAGCAGTTCTTC. This codes for CASSFGGPEQFF.

This chain links TRBV6-5 with TRBJ2-7; no reliable D call. Trimming pared 0 bases from V and 5 bases from J, leaving 5 bases between. This CDR3 spans 12 amino acids. Germline CDR1 and CDR2: MNHEY and SVGAGI. The CDR3 DNA follows: TGTGCCAGCAGTTACTCCCCACACGAGCAGTACTTC. This codes for CASSYSPHEQYF.

The chain uses TRBV19 and TRBJ2-3, with TRBD2 matching over 8 bases. The V segment lost 4 bases and the J segment 3 bases; nucleotides outside the gene matches: 3. The CDR3 extends over 14 amino acids. The V gene's germline CDR1 is LNHDA and CDR2 SQIVND (reference sequence). The CDR3 protein is CASSTSGGTDTQYF. In DNA, the CDR3 is TGTGCCAGTAGTACGAGCGGGGGTACAGATACGCAGTATTTT.

This clone was recorded only once. The chain recombines TRBV10-3 with TRBJ2-4, with 9 bases lining up with TRBD2. Looked up from germline, CDR1 is ENHRY and CDR2 is SYGVKD. There are 14 residues in the CDR3. V was clipped by 0 bases and J by 15 bases; unmatched bases: 9. In DNA, the CDR3 is TGTGCCATCAGTGAGTCGGATAGCGGGAGAAGGTCGTACTTC. Amino acid sequence: CAISESDSGRRSYF.

The chain joins TRBV6-5 to TRBJ1-4; a possible D gene is TRBD1 (6 bases). Trimming pared 0 bases from V and 8 bases from J, leaving 16 bases between. The germline gives CDR1 MNHEY, CDR2 SVGAGI. The CDR3 spans 16 residues. The CDR3 DNA reads TGTGCCAGCAGTTACTCCAAGTGGGGGGCAGACGAAAAACTGTTTTTT. It is translated as CASSYSKWGADEKLFF.

The chain uses TRBV2 and TRBJ1-3; 7 bases fit TRBD1. This CDR3 is 14 amino acids long. The ends lost 5 bases at V and 2 bases at J; junction bases unmatched: 3. Germline V gene data show CDR1 as SNHLY and CDR2 as FYNNEI. The CDR3 is CASSLQGAGNTIYF. CDR3 nucleotide sequence: TGTGCCAGCAGTCTTCAGGGGGCTGGAAACACCATATATTTT.

The chain uses TRBV30 and TRBJ2-5, with D maybe TRBD1 (6 bases). There are 13 residues in the CDR3. The V end lost 8 bases, the J end lost 2 bases, and 15 bases lay between the germline ends. Germline V gene sequence: CDR1 GTSNPN, CDR2 SVGIG (reference sequence). Here the CDR3 reads CAASGTTQETQYF. The CDR3 DNA reads as TGTGCCGCCTCCGGGACAACTCAAGAGACCCAGTACTTC.

In its sample, this clone was seen a few times. This chain joins TRBV10-1 and TRBJ1-2; tentatively, D is TRBD1 (6 bases). The germline gives CDR1 WNHNN, CDR2 SYGVQD (reference sequence). CDR3 length: 13 residues. V lost 8 bases and J 7 bases, leaving 17 bases between the germline ends. The CDR3 is CASAGDRNGGYTF. In DNA form, the CDR3 reads TGCGCCAGCGCCGGAGACAGGAATGGTGGCTACACCTTC.

The rearrangement joins TRBV7-2 to TRBJ2-3; 12 bases are a match to TRBD1. With V trimmed by 2 bases and J by 4 bases, 4 bases remained unmatched. This CDR3 comprises 16 residues. CDR1 is SGHTA and CDR2 is FQGNSA in the germline V gene. For the CDR3, the DNA is TGTGCCAGCAGCTTAAGGGGACAGGGGGCGTCAGATACGCAGTATTTT. It encodes CASSLRGQGASDTQYF.

CDR3 coding DNA: TGTGCCAGCAGTGGTACGGGACAGGGTGAAAAACTGTTTTTT. Translation gives CASSGTGQGEKLFF. V usage is TRBV2 and J usage is TRBJ1-4; TRBD1 matches 9 bases. The CDR3 is 14 amino acids. Germline-derived CDR1 and CDR2 are SNHLY and FYNNEI. V shed 4 bases, J shed 7 bases, and the junction held 4 bases outside the gene matches.

This clone has a handful of counts. The chain's CDR3 is CAISTGTAVYEQYF. The CDR3 nucleotides read TGTGCCATCAGTACCGGGACGGCAGTCTACGAGCAGTACTTC. The rearrangement uses TRBV10-3 and TRBJ2-7, with D possibly called TRBD1 or TRBD2 (5 bases each). Germline V gene lookup returns CDR1 ENHRY and CDR2 SYGVKD. V was pared by 5 bases and J by 3 bases, with 14 bases between. There are 14 residues in the CDR3.

V and J are TRBV6-1 and TRBJ1-5; D possibly corresponds to TRBD1 (6 bases). Per the germline V gene, CDR1 is MNHNS and CDR2 is SASEGT. V was pared by 10 bases and J by 11 bases, with 21 bases between. There are 13 residues in the CDR3. The CDR3 DNA reads as TGTGCCATCGCTGTCATGGGGGGCGAAGCCCAGCATTTT. As protein: CAIAVMGGEAQHF.

The rearrangement links TRBV7-2 to TRBJ2-1; 7 bases align to TRBD2. The CDR3 has 15 amino acids. With 2 bases clipped from V and 7 bases from J, the junction kept 8 bases outside the gene matches. From germline, CDR1 is SGHTA and CDR2 FQGNSA. CDR3 sequence reads: CASSLWGGVRNEQFF. The CDR3 region has the DNA TGTGCCAGCAGCTTATGGGGAGGGGTGAGGAATGAGCAGTTCTTC. The full variable domain, completed using reference TRBV7-2 and TRBJ2-1, is GAGVSQSPSNKVTEKGKDVELRCDPISGHTALYWYRQSLGQGLEFLIYFQGNSAPDKSGLPSDRFSAERTGGSVSTLTIQRTQQEDSAVYLCASSLWGGVRNEQFFGPGTRLTVL.